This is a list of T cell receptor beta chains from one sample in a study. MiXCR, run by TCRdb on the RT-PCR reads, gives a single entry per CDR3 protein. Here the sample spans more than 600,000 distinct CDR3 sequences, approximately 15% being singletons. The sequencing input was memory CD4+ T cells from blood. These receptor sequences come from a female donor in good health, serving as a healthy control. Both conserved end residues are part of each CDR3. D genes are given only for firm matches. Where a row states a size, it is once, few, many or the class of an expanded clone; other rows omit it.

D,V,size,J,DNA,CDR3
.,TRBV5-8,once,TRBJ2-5,TGTGCCAGCAGCGCACTAAAAGGGCTGGAGGAGACCCAGTACTTC,CASSALKGLEETQYF
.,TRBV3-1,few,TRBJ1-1,TGTGCCAGCAGCCCTCCGGGACGGGTCACTGAAGCTTTCTTT,CASSPPGRVTEAFF
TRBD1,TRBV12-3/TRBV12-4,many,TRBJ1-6,TGTGCCAGCAGGCGGGGACAGGAGATCTATAATTCACCCCTCCACTTT,CASRRGQEIYNSPLHF
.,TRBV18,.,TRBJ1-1,TGTGCCAGCTCACCACCCCGGGCCTTGAGGCCTGAAGCTTTCTTT,CASSPPRALRPEAFF
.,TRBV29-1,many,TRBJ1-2,TGCAGCGCGGGGAGTGTGGGATGGGATGGCTACACCTTC,CSAGSVGWDGYTF
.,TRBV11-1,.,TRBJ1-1,TGTGCCAGCAGCGATCAGTACACTGAAGCTTTCTTT,CASSDQYTEAFF
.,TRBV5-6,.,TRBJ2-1,TGTGCCAGCAGCCCGGCAGGGATAGATGGGAATGAGCAGTTCTTC,CASSPAGIDGNEQFF
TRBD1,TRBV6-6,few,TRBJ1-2,TGTGCCAGCAGACCACAGGGGGATAACGGCTACACCTTC,CASRPQGDNGYTF
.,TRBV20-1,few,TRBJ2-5,TGCAGTGCTCTTCCTCGGGTCCAGGGGGAGACCCAGTACTTC,CSALPRVQGETQYF
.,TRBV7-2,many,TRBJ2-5,TGTGCCAGCAGCTTTCGAGGGTACGAGACCCAGTACTTC,CASSFRGYETQYF
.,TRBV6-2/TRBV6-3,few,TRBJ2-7,TGTGCCAGCATCAACCGGGACTCCTACGAGCAGTACTTC,CASINRDSYEQYF
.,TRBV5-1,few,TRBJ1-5,TGCGCCAGCAGCTTAGGACTGTCGGGCGATCAGCCCCAGCATTTT,CASSLGLSGDQPQHF
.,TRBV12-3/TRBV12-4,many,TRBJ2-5,TGTGCCAGCGGACGGTCCCAAGAGACCCAGTACTTC,CASGRSQETQYF
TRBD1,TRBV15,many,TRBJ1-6,TGTGCCACCAGCAGAGGGGGACAGGGGGCGCGGAATTCACCCCTCCACTTT,CATSRGGQGARNSPLHF
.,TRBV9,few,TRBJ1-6,TGTGCCAGCAGCCCCGAACCGGGACCCCTCCACTTT,CASSPEPGPLHF
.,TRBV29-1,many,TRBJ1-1,TGCAGCGTTGAAGGCAGCACGAACACTGAAGCTTTCTTT,CSVEGSTNTEAFF
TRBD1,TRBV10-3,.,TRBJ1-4,TGTGCCATCAGACGGGACAGTTATGAAAAACTGTTTTTT,CAIRRDSYEKLFF